Below, 20 T cell receptor beta chains from the same sample are listed, as sequenced in a study of T cells in localized non-small cell lung cancer. Sequencing was performed with immunoSEQ multiplex PCR; in TCRdb, only in-frame clones are kept and a portion is missing. The sample has 2,000 to 3,000 clones, roughly 25% seen once. The sample here was lung tumor tissue, taken before any cancer treatment. These receptor sequences come from a female donor of 60 years or more with stage I lung adenocarcinoma.

The CDR3 region has the DNA TGTGCCAGCAGCTTAACAGGTGGTGGTGAAGCTTTCTTT. Residues: CASSLTGGGEAFF. The chain uses TRBV7-1 and TRBJ1-1, with D possibly being TRBD1 (5 bases). TRBV7-1 is given ORF status, its function remaining uncertain. The germline V and J ends were trimmed by 4 bases and 7 bases, with 13 bases remaining between them. The CDR3 spans 13 residues.

This clone appeared a few times. The chain carries TRBV11-3 and TRBJ2-3; D may correspond to TRBD1 or TRBD2 (6 bases each). The CDR3 has 17 residues. The germline V and J ends were trimmed by 1 base and 2 bases, with 16 bases remaining between them. CDR1 is SGHNT, CDR2 YENEEA, per germline. CDR3 DNA: TGTGCCAGCAGCTTAGTCGGGGGCAGGGGATACACAGATACGCAGTATTTT. This translates into CASSLVGGRGYTDTQYF.

This clone was seen more than once but under ten times. The chain recombines TRBV11-3 with TRBJ1-4, with D possibly TRBD1 on 5 matching bases. The length of the CDR3 is 16 residues. V was clipped by 4 bases and J by 6 bases, with 18 bases between them. From germline, CDR1 is SGHNT and CDR2 YENEEA. The CDR3 sequence is CASSSGRVAVYEKLFF. CDR3 sequence (DNA): TGTGCCAGCAGCTCGGGCAGGGTCGCGGTATATGAAAAACTGTTTTTT.

V is TRBV6-8 and J is TRBJ1-2; no reliable D call. Germline V lookup: CDR1 MNHGY, CDR2 SAAAGT. The V end lost 0 bases, the J end lost 4 bases, and 9 bases lay between the germline ends. This CDR3 spans 14 amino acids. The CDR3 loop reads CASSYSGSLYGYTF. In DNA, the CDR3 is TGTGCCAGCAGTTACTCGGGCAGCCTCTATGGCTACACCTTC.

CDR3 in amino acids: CASQWGETQYF. The CDR3 nucleotides are TGTGCCAGCCAATGGGGAGAGACCCAGTACTTC. The chain joins TRBV6-7 to TRBJ2-5; D ambiguous. TRBV6-7 is sorted into the ORF group, with uncertain function. Trimming removed 8 bases at V and 4 bases at J, with 8 bases between. This CDR3 spans 11 amino acids.

This clone was seen only a few times. The V gene is TRBV6-8, the J gene TRBJ1-3; no firm D call. V was shortened by 11 bases and J by 0 bases, with 14 bases between the two germline ends. Germline-derived CDR1 and CDR2 are MNHGY and SAAAGT. This CDR3 is 14 amino acids long. DNA of the CDR3: TGTGCCTCTACCGGATCCAGCTCTGGAAACACCATATATTTT. Protein: CASTGSSSGNTIYF.

The chain carries TRBV11-3 and TRBJ2-5; D might be TRBD1 or TRBD2, each matching 5 bases. The CDR3 has 16 amino acids. Trimming removed 5 bases at V and 4 bases at J, with 20 bases between. CDR1 SGHNT and CDR2 YENEEA come from the germline V gene. The CDR3 loop reads CASSPGGWSGGETQYF. The CDR3 DNA reads TGTGCCAGCAGCCCCGGTGGGTGGTCTGGGGGAGAGACCCAGTACTTC.

This clone was seen only a few times. The chain links TRBV16 to TRBJ1-1; D not resolved. The CDR3 is made up of 10 amino acids. Germline assignment: CDR1 KGHSY and CDR2 FQNENV. The DNA for the CDR3 is TGTGCTAGTGAAAGAGGGGAAGCTTTCTTT. It is translated as CASERGEAFF. Full variable domain (remainder filled in from reference TRBV16 and TRBJ1-1): GEEVAQTPKHLVRGEGQKAKLYCAPIKGHSYVFWYQQVLKNEFKFLISFQNENVFDETGMPKERFSAKCLPNSPCSLEIQATKLEDSAVYFCASERGEAFFGQGTRLTVV.

The chain carries TRBV11-3 and TRBJ1-2, with D perhaps matching TRBD1 (5 bases). Germline V gives CDR1 SGHNT, CDR2 YENEEA. This CDR3 is built from 16 residues. V lost 0 bases and J lost 7, with 18 bases in between. CDR3 in amino acids: CASSLEPGPGPGGYTF. The CDR3, as DNA: TGTGCCAGCAGCTTAGAACCAGGCCCAGGGCCGGGTGGCTACACCTTC.

This clone turned up a few times. This rearrangement joins TRBV11-3 to TRBJ1-2; D may be TRBD1 (6 bases). V was trimmed by 5 bases and J by 4 bases, leaving 14 bases between them. This CDR3 spans 14 amino acids. The germline V gene has CDR1 SGHNT and CDR2 YENEEA. CDR3 sequence reads: CASSPRQARYGYTF. CDR3 coding DNA: TGTGCCAGCAGCCCGCGACAGGCCCGCTATGGCTACACCTTC.

This clone was found a few times. J is TRBJ2-1 and V is TRBV4-1; D may be TRBD2 (5 bases). The V end lost 1 base, the J end lost 2 bases, and 12 bases lay between the germline ends. Per the germline V gene, CDR1 is MGHRA and CDR2 is YSYEKL. The CDR3 contains 16 residues. CDR3 in DNA: TGCGCCAGCAGCCAAGGGCTAGCCGGCACCTACAATGAGCAGTTCTTC. Encoded protein: CASSQGLAGTYNEQFF.

This clone occurred a few times. The V and J genes are TRBV9 and TRBJ1-2; D not certain. The V gene's germline CDR1 is SGDLS and CDR2 YYNGEE. This CDR3 has 12 residues. Trimming took off 5 bases at V and 2 bases at J, with 7 bases between the two ends. This chain's CDR3 is CASSGSNYGYTF. In DNA, the CDR3 is TGTGCCAGCAGTGGGTCGAACTATGGCTACACCTTC.

The chain recombines TRBV4-1 with TRBJ2-7, with TRBD2 as a possible D gene (6 bases). The V end lost 0 bases, the J end lost 2 bases, and 11 bases lay between the germline ends. The CDR3 runs 15 residues. The germline CDR1 and CDR2 sequences are MGHRA and YSYEKL. CDR3 protein: CASSQDRAGPYEQYF. In nucleotides, the CDR3 is TGCGCCAGCAGCCAAGATAGGGCGGGACCCTACGAGCAGTACTTC.

As for this clone: The sequenced fragment ends 1 residue before the CDR3 boundary, so the rest is inferred from the germline J gene. The chain carries TRBV10-3 and TRBJ2-7, with TRBD2 identical over 10 bases. Germline V gives CDR1 ENHRY, CDR2 SYGVKD. This CDR3 comprises 16 residues. The ends lost 2 bases at V and 0 bases at J; junction bases unmatched: 4. The covered CDR3 bases are TGTGCCATCAGTGAGGGAGCGGGAGGGATCTCCTACGAGCAGTAC. It is translated as CAISEGAGGISYEQY. The whole CDR3 reads CAISEGAGGISYEQYF.

The V and J genes are TRBV29-1 and TRBJ1-3, with D maybe TRBD1 (5 bases). The length of the CDR3 is 17 residues. V lost 7 bases and J lost 2, with 24 bases in between. Per germline, CDR1 SQVTM and CDR2 ANQGSEA. CDR3 DNA sequence: TGCAGCGCTGGAATCGGGAGGGGAAATTCGGCTGGAAACACCATATATTTT. This encodes CSAGIGRGNSAGNTIYF.

The chain is built from TRBV11-3 and TRBJ2-7, with D uncertain. V lost 6 bases and J lost 5, with 20 bases in between. The CDR3 is made up of 15 amino acids. Germline assignment: CDR1 SGHNT and CDR2 YENEEA. The CDR3 loop is CASSNVESGLDEQYF. The CDR3 nucleotides are TGTGCCAGCAGTAACGTTGAATCAGGTCTGGACGAGCAGTACTTC. Full variable domain (outside the CDR3, taken from reference TRBV11-3 and TRBJ2-7): EAGVVQSPRYKIIEKKQPVAFWCNPISGHNTLYWYLQNLGQGPELLIRYENEEAVDDSQLPKDRFSAERLKGVDSTLKIQPAELGDSAVYLCASSNVESGLDEQYFGPGTRLTVT.

The chain couples TRBV11-3 to TRBJ1-1; D perhaps matches TRBD1 (6 bases). Trimming took 5 bases from V and 1 from J, leaving 14 bases between them. Germline CDR1 SGHNT, CDR2 YENEEA. The CDR3 is 15 amino acids. The CDR3 reads CASSVRDTRNTEAFF. CDR3 coding DNA: TGTGCCAGCAGCGTTCGGGACACCCGGAACACTGAAGCTTTCTTT.

This chain links TRBV5-1 with TRBJ1-4, with a possible D match to TRBD1 (5 bases). Germline-derived CDR1 and CDR2 are SGHRS and YFSETQ. There are 16 residues in the CDR3. The V end was cut by 4 bases, the J end by 4 bases, with 17 bases between. CDR3: CASSQEPGGGNEKLFF. The DNA of the CDR3 is TGCGCCAGCAGCCAAGAACCTGGCGGGGGTAATGAAAAACTGTTTTTT.

This clone was seen a few times. The chain carries TRBV28 and TRBJ1-2; the match to TRBD1 covers 9 bases. Germline values: CDR1 MDHEN, CDR2 SYDVKM. The CDR3 spans 19 residues. With V trimmed by 3 bases and J by 5 bases, 19 bases remained unmatched. This chain's CDR3 is CASSFRGQGTSSTRYGYTF. The CDR3 region has the DNA TGTGCCAGCAGTTTTCGAGGACAGGGGACCTCCTCGACTCGATATGGCTACACCTTC.

This clone came up a few times. The V gene is TRBV30, the J gene TRBJ2-3; D is possibly TRBD1 or TRBD2 (5 bases each). Deletions cut 1 base from V and 6 bases from J, with 5 bases between. The CDR3 runs to 11 residues. The germline V gene has CDR1 GTSNPN and CDR2 SVGIG (reference sequence). The DNA for the CDR3 is TGTGCCTGGAGTGGGGGGGATACGCAGTATTTT. It codes for CAWSGGDTQYF.